The present T cell receptor (beta chain) was sequenced within a study of T cells in Graves' hyperthyroidism and ophthalmopathy. Looking at the study overall: Blood from the periphery was taken at initial diagnosis, before any treatment.

This clonotype appeared a few times. Amplified TCR beta CDR3 regions came from RNA transcripts. First-round RT-PCR with HTBI primers amplified the TCR CDR3 region. TCRdb itself ran the multiplex PCR reads through MiXCR, one entry per CDR3 protein. The data contain under 550,000 distinct CDR3 sequences, roughly 21% of them seen just once; the ten biggest clones take up over 45%. On the basis of clinical symptoms, serum thyroxine and TRAb, thyroid ultrasound and orbital computed tomography, diagnoses were made. Fresh 10 ml peripheral blood yielded PBMCs. V was shortened by 3 bases and J by 2 bases, with 12 bases between the two germline ends. Per germline, CDR1 SGDLS and CDR2 YYNGEE. This CDR3 has 15 amino acids.

The rearrangement links TRBV9 to TRBJ2-1; D may be TRBD2 (6 bases). Sequenced: blood. The origin of this receptor is a man in his forties with Graves' ophthalmopathy. CDR3 sequence: CASSATSRPYNEQFF. CDR3 nucleotides: TGTGCCAGCAGCGCAACTAGCCGGCCCTACAATGAGCAGTTCTTC.